These T cell receptor beta chains were read from a single sample in a study of cytomegalovirus exposure and HLA in healthy donors. Sequencing was performed with immunoSEQ multiplex PCR; in TCRdb, only in-frame clones are kept and a portion is missing. The sample carries 90,000 to 100,000 clones, 82% recorded once. Sequencing used PBMCs. Receptors originate from a man aged 50 to 60 in good health and CMV-seronegative. The CDR3 runs from the conserved cysteine through the conserved F or W. Some rows mark clone size as missing; the rest say once, few, many or name a class of expanded clone.

v_gene,abundance,j_gene,CDR3aa
TRBV15,-,TRBJ2-7,CATSRVGSSYEQYF
TRBV30,-,TRBJ2-5,CAWSADRAQYF
TRBV5-1,-,TRBJ2-1,CASSQGQGDEQFF
TRBV7-9,-,TRBJ1-6,CASSFGSGNSPLHF
TRBV28,-,TRBJ1-1,CASSFIGEKVTEAFF
TRBV30,-,TRBJ1-6,CAWAVPNSPLHF
TRBV7-2,-,TRBJ2-1,CASSPTSHNEQFF
TRBV19,few,TRBJ1-1,CASAPWGTGDTEAFF
TRBV7-8,-,TRBJ2-3,CASSLSSGSTDTQYF
TRBV19,-,TRBJ1-2,CASKVGAGQHYGYTF
TRBV7-9,-,TRBJ2-2,CASSLDRRRTSGRTGELFF
TRBV11-1,few,TRBJ2-2,CASSWRQGERELFF
TRBV7-9,few,TRBJ1-5,CASGGQVGEPQHF
TRBV28,once,TRBJ1-2,CASSLWEQRGHGYTF
TRBV7-6,-,TRBJ2-7,CASSLDGTAYEQYF
TRBV29-1,-,TRBJ1-1,CSVPGQGAWDTEAFF
TRBV5-1,few,TRBJ2-7,CASSSQGQGAEEQYF
TRBV11-1,-,TRBJ2-3,CASSHPRLAGRAPADTQYF
TRBV6-5,-,TRBJ2-1,CASTWDSSYNEQFF
TRBV2,-,TRBJ2-3,CASSPTSGKDTQYF
TRBV28,-,TRBJ1-1,CASSFYGVDRVNTEAFF
TRBV6-6,-,TRBJ2-2,CASSASGRVGTGELFF
TRBV27,-,TRBJ1-4,CASSSPREKLFF
TRBV4-3,few,TRBJ2-7,CASSQEFPLGGRIYEQYF
TRBV19,-,TRBJ2-1,CASSTGLAGPSSYNEQFF
TRBV30,-,TRBJ2-1,CAWLAGGPRNEQFF
TRBV5-5,-,TRBJ2-7,CASSLATGKDEQYF
TRBV5-1,-,TRBJ2-3,CASSQAGLAGTDTQYF
TRBV10-3,-,TRBJ1-1,CAITPSGRGMNTEAFF
TRBV28,-,TRBJ2-2,CASSFGGAGTGELFF
TRBV7-3,-,TRBJ2-2,CASAGGDTGELFF
TRBV19,-,TRBJ2-7,CASSINRQGRYEQYF
TRBV4-3,-,TRBJ2-1,CASSPDAGRNEQFF
TRBV11-2,-,TRBJ2-7,CASSSLSGRKSYEQYF
TRBV19,-,TRBJ2-2,CASRLGQGDTGELFF
TRBV5-1,-,TRBJ2-7,CASSLQAGPYEQYF
TRBV18,once,TRBJ2-7,CASSPSGVPSYEQYF
TRBV4-1,-,TRBJ1-1,CASSPDRGDSRLFF
TRBV4-2,few,TRBJ1-4,CASSQDRDRNEKLFF
TRBV5-1,-,TRBJ2-4,CASSPGSGENIQYF
TRBV29-1,once,TRBJ2-7,CSVPSGRSAYEQYF
TRBV7-3,few,TRBJ2-5,CASSPTGLQETQYF
TRBV19,-,TRBJ2-7,CASRVTAGGPLEQYF
TRBV4-3,-,TRBJ2-3,CASSQGPGGADTQYF
TRBV19,-,TRBJ1-1,CASSIVGQDTEAFF
TRBV15,-,TRBJ2-3,CATSRNPGTGADTQYF
TRBV27,-,TRBJ1-1,CASSLRGGGTEAFF
TRBV7-3,-,TRBJ2-3,CASSESGRFGTDTQYF
TRBV27,-,TRBJ2-5,CASSPLGQQETQYF
TRBV5-1,once,TRBJ2-1,CASSLGTGYNEQFF
TRBV2,-,TRBJ1-5,CASSQTDSNQPQHF
TRBV7-2,-,TRBJ1-2,CASSQTTGLGYTF
TRBV19,-,TRBJ2-1,CASSTGGGGRARNEQFF
TRBV28,-,TRBJ1-5,CASRGQGILQPQHF
TRBV28,-,TRBJ2-1,CASSSTTFQGYNEQFF
TRBV7-9,few,TRBJ1-4,CASSLSTGANEKLFF
TRBV19,-,TRBJ1-5,CASSIGFGREDQPQHF
TRBV7-2,-,TRBJ2-3,CASSFEIATDTQYF
TRBV14,-,TRBJ2-2,CASSQLNTGELFF
TRBV10-3,-,TRBJ2-1,CAISTGTSGSPQGSEQFF